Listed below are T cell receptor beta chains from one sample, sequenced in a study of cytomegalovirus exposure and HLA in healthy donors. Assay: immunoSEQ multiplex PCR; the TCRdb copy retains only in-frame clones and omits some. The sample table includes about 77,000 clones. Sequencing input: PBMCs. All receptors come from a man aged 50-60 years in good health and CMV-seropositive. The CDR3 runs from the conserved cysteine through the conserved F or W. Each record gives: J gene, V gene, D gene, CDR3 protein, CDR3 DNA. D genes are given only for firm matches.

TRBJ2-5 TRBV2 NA CASSGQTQETQYF TGTGCCAGCAGCGGACAGACTCAAGAGACCCAGTACTTC
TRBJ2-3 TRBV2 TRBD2 CASSEYGGRGADTQYF TGTGCCAGCAGTGAATACGGCGGGAGAGGTGCAGATACGCAGTATTTT
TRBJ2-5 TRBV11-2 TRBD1 CASSLRGQSQETQYF TGTGCCAGCAGCTTAAGGGGACAGAGTCAAGAGACCCAGTACTTC
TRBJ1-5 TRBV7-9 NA CASSLSTIYNQPQHF TGTGCCAGCAGCTTATCGACAATCTACAATCAGCCCCAGCATTTT
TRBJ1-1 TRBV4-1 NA CASSQGRNTEAFF TGCGCCAGCAGCCAAGGCAGGAACACTGAAGCTTTCTTT
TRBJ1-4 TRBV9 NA CASSGGDMRSEKLFF TGTGCCAGCAGCGGAGGGGACATGCGATCGGAAAAACTGTTTTTT
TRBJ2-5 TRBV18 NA CASSPLGSGDGETQYF TGTGCCAGCTCACCTTTAGGGTCAGGGGATGGAGAGACCCAGTACTTC
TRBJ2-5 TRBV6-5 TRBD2 CASSRTSGGETQYF TGTGCCAGCAGCCGGACTAGCGGGGGGGAGACCCAGTACTTC
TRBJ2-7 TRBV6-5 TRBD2 CASSRGGAYEQYF TGTGCCAGCAGTCGCGGGGGAGCCTACGAGCAGTACTTC
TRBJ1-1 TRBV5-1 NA CASSSYPDSMNTEAFF TGCGCCAGCAGCTCATATCCGGACAGCATGAACACTGAAGCTTTCTTT
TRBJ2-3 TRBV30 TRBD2 CAWSVPGSSGSVADTQYF TGTGCCTGGAGTGTACCCGGCAGCAGCGGGAGTGTCGCAGATACGCAGTATTTT
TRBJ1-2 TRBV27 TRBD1 CASSLSTGGADYGYTF TGTGCCAGCAGTTTGTCCACAGGGGGCGCGGACTATGGCTACACCTTC
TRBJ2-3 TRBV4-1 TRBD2 CASSQGPSGGRSTDTQYF TGCGCCAGCAGCCAAGGGCCTAGCGGGGGCCGTAGCACAGATACGCAGTATTTT
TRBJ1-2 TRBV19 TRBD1 CASGTGLDSYTF TGTGCCTCCGGGACAGGCCTCGATTCGTACACCTTC
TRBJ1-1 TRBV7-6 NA CASSSYRETEAFF TGTGCCAGCAGCTCATACAGGGAAACTGAAGCTTTCTTT
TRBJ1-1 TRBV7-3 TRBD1 CASSEYRGGKTEAFF TGTGCCAGCAGCGAATACAGGGGTGGAAAAACTGAAGCTTTCTTT
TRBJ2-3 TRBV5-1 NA CASSFVTGTDTQYF TGCGCCAGCAGCTTTGTCACAGGGACAGATACGCAGTATTTT
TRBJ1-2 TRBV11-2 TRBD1 CASTLLGTGINGYTF TGTGCCAGCACCCTTTTGGGGACAGGGATCAATGGCTACACCTTC
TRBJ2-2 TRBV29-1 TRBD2 CSVEPSGRNTGELFF TGCAGCGTTGAGCCTAGCGGGCGGAACACCGGGGAGCTGTTTTTT
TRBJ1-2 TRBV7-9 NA CASYPGGGDGYTF TGTGCCAGCTACCCGGGCGGCGGGGATGGCTACACCTTC
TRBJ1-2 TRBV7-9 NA CASSPRTEWSWYTF TGTGCCAGCAGTCCTAGGACAGAGTGGTCTTGGTACACCTTC
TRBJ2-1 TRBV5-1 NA CASSLGGGADDEQFF TGCGCCAGCAGCTTGGGAGGGGGGGCGGACGATGAGCAGTTCTTC
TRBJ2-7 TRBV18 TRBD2 CASSYTSGGNSYEQYF TGTGCCAGCTCCTATACCAGCGGGGGGAACTCCTACGAGCAGTACTTC
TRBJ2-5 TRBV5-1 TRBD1 CASSTGGELETQYF TGCGCCAGCAGTACAGGGGGAGAATTAGAGACCCAGTACTTC
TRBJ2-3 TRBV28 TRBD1 CASSGTGNLDTQYF TGTGCCAGCAGCGGGACAGGGAATTTAGATACGCAGTATTTT
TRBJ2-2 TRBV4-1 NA CASSQHSRAGELFF TGCGCCAGCAGCCAACATAGCAGGGCCGGGGAGCTGTTTTTT
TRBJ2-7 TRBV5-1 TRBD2 CASSSEGTSGGSYEQYF TGCGCCAGCAGCTCCGAGGGGACTAGCGGGGGCAGCTACGAGCAGTACTTC
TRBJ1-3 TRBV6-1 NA CASSLRQSSGNTIYF TGTGCCAGCAGTCTACGACAGTCCTCTGGAAACACCATATATTTT
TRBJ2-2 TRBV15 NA CATSRGFLGAGTGELFF TGTGCCACCAGCAGGGGCTTTTTGGGGGCAGGGACCGGGGAGCTGTTTTTT
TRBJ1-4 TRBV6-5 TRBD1 CASSQDRGTEKLFF TGTGCCAGCAGCCAGGACAGGGGGACTGAAAAACTGTTTTTT
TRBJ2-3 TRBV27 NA CASSPWEGGPTDTQYF TGTGCCAGCAGTCCATGGGAGGGGGGACCCACAGATACGCAGTATTTT
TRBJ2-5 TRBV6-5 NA CASSYSPGIQETQYF TGTGCCAGCAGTTACTCTCCGGGGATCCAAGAGACCCAGTACTTC
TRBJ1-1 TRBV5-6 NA CASSLARAEAFF TGTGCCAGCAGCTTGGCCAGGGCTGAAGCTTTCTTT
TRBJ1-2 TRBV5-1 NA CASSLADWRRDGYTF TGCGCCAGCAGCTTGGCCGATTGGAGACGGGATGGCTACACCTTC
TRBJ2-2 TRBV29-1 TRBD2 CSAGLAYTGELFF TGCAGCGCTGGACTAGCGTACACCGGGGAGCTGTTTTTT